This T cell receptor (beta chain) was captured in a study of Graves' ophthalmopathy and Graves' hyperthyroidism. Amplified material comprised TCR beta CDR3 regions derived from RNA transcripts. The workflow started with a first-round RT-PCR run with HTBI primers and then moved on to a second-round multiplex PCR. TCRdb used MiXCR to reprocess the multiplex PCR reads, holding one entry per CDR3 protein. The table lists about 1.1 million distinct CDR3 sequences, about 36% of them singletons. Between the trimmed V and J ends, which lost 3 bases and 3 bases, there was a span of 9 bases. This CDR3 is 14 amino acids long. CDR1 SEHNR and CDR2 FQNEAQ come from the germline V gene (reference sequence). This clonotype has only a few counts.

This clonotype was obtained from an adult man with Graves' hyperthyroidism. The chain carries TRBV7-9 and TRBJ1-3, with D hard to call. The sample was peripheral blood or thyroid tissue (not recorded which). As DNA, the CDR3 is TGTGCCAGCAGCTTTACGACTGATGGAAACACCATATATTTT. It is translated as CASSFTTDGNTIYF.